This T cell receptor beta chain was documented in a study of blood T cells in healthy people across ages. With a J-beta primer mix and a sample-barcoded 5' primer, a second PCR ran 7 to 11 cycles. A single record per CDR3 protein comes from TCRdb applying MiXCR to the 5' RACE reads. The sample has about 1.1 million distinct CDR3 sequences; more than 30% are singletons. Around 10 milliliters of peripheral blood were drawn from each donor. This CDR3 spans 15 amino acids. The J segment lost 1 base and the V segment lost 7 bases, leaving 9 bases of the junction unmatched. The germline gives CDR1 MNHEY, CDR2 SVGAGI.

The TCR comes from a young man in good health. The genes are TRBV6-5 and TRBJ1-2; 7 bases fit TRBD1. Sequenced material: blood. Here the CDR3 reads CASIPRTGDNYGYTF. The CDR3 nucleotides are TGTGCCAGCATTCCCCGGACAGGTGATAACTATGGCTACACCTTC.